These T cell receptor beta chains were read from a single sample in a study of OX40 agonist ivuxolimab in advanced cancers. Assay used: immunoSEQ multiplex PCR; TCRdb lists only in-frame clones, some missing. The sample yields approximately 14,000 clones, about 80% seen once. The sample here was CD4+ or CD8+ T cells sorted from blood, taken in a trial of the OX40 agonist ivuxolimab. The source is an adult with an advanced solid tumor such as melanoma, head and neck, liver or kidney cancer. CDR3s include the opening cysteine and the closing phenylalanine or tryptophan. A D gene is named only where the DNA matches it firmly.

V	D	J	CDR3
TRBV4-2	TRBD2	TRBJ2-2	CASSAGTTDTGELFF
TRBV5-8	TRBD2	TRBJ2-2	CASSFLAGGPGELFF
TRBV6-5	TRBD1	TRBJ2-1	CASSYFPGQGVNEQFF
TRBV13	-	TRBJ2-7	CASSLEFSGLKGEQYF
TRBV28	TRBD1	TRBJ2-1	CASRWTGGLYNEQFF
TRBV27	-	TRBJ2-7	CASTYAYEQYF
TRBV19	TRBD2	TRBJ2-1	CASSQGLAALNNEQFF
TRBV29-1	-	TRBJ1-3	CSVVPILSGNTIYF
TRBV4-1	-	TRBJ1-5	CASGQIYNQPQHF
TRBV9	-	TRBJ1-3	CASSVDGGAGNTIYF
TRBV6-1	-	TRBJ1-5	CASSEDPGGNQPQHF
TRBV5-6	-	TRBJ1-3	CASSYRISGNTIYF
TRBV5-6	-	TRBJ2-7	CASSPIGGTPDEQYF
TRBV7-2	-	TRBJ2-1	CASSLEGVGAYNEQFF
TRBV6-5	TRBD2	-	CASSYSTSGISYEQYF
TRBV7-9	TRBD1	TRBJ1-1	CASSSLDRGRGVMNTEAFF
TRBV7-9	TRBD1	TRBJ1-2	CASSFRDSYGYTF
TRBV7-9	-	TRBJ2-2	CASSSAIGGTGELFF
TRBV6-5	TRBD1	TRBJ1-6	CASGFGQGNSPLHF
TRBV5-1	-	TRBJ2-7	CASKLAEGSYEQYF
TRBV5-8	TRBD2	TRBJ2-3	CASHLREPPNTQYF
TRBV5-5	TRBD2	TRBJ2-7	CASSPGLAGSYEQYF
TRBV6-5	-	TRBJ1-1	CASSPSIGGNTEAFF
TRBV18	TRBD1	TRBJ1-4	CASSQGQGEANEKLFF
TRBV6-4	TRBD2	TRBJ2-1	CASSETSGSLAEQFF
TRBV12-5	-	TRBJ2-3	CASAKNTDTQYF
TRBV11-3	TRBD2	TRBJ2-1	CASSLSGADYNEQFF
TRBV13	-	TRBJ2-3	CASSLNPLPTDTQYF
TRBV20-1	-	TRBJ1-1	CSARAQEAFF
TRBV6-1	-	TRBJ2-1	CASSDAHGNEQFF
TRBV18	TRBD1	TRBJ1-1	CASSPLRETGSSYTEAFF
TRBV5-1	-	TRBJ1-1	CASSPLRGNTEAFF
TRBV9	-	TRBJ2-2	CASSLRVGDDTGELFF
TRBV6-5	TRBD1	TRBJ1-2	CASSPTGQGGGYTF
TRBV28	-	TRBJ2-6	CASSRTGANVLTF
TRBV5-1	-	TRBJ2-7	CASREGSGPYEQYF
TRBV27	-	TRBJ2-3	CASSSRMDGTDTQYF
TRBV13	-	TRBJ2-7	CASSGGRGRHTTYEQYF